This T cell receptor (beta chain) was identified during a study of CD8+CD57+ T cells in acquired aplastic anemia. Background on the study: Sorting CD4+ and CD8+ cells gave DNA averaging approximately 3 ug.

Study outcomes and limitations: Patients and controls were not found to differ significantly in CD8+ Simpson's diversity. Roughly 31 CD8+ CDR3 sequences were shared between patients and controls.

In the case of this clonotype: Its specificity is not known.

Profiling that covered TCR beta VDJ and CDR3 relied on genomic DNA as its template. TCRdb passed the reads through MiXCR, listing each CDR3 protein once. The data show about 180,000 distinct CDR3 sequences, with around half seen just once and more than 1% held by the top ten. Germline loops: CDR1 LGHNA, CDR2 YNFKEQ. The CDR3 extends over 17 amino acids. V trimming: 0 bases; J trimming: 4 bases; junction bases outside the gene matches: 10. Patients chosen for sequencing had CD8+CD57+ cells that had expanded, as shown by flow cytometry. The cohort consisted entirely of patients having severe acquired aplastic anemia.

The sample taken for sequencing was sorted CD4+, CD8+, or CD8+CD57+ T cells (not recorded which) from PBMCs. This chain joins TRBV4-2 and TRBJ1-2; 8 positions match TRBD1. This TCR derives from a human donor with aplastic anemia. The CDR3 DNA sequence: TGTGCCAGCAGCCAAGATCCACCCGGGACAGGCCCCTATGGCTACACCTTC. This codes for CASSQDPPGTGPYGYTF.